This T cell receptor (beta chain) was sequenced during a study of blood T cell repertoires in COVID-19. V was clipped by 5 bases and J by 1 base; unmatched bases: 8. Germline V gives CDR1 LNHDA, CDR2 SQIVND (reference sequence). CDR3 length: 16 residues. Clones were read by immunoSEQ multiplex PCR, and TCRdb kept only the in-frame ones, dropping some. The repertoire consists of tens of thousands of clones, with roughly 83% occurring once and the leading ten covering over 45%. The V call is TRBV19, the J call TRBJ1-1; TRBD1 matches at 9 bases. This TCR derives from a man between 65 and 85 years old with acute or convalescent COVID-19. The sample consisted of peripheral blood. The CDR3 here is CASSYPSGQGNTEAFF. CDR3 nucleotide sequence: TGTGCCAGTAGTTATCCCTCGGGACAGGGGAACACTGAAGCTTTCTTT.